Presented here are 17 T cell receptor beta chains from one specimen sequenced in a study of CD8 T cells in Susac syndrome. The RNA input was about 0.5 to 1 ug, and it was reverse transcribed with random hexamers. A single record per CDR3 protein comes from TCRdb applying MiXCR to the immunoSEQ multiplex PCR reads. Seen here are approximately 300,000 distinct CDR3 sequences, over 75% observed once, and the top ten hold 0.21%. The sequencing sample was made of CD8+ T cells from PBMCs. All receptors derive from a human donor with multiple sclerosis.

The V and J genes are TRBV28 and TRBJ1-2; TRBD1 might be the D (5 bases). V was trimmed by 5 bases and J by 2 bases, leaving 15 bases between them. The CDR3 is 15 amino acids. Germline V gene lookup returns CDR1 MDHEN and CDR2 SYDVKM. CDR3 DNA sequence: TGTGCCAGCAGTCCTCATGTGGGACCGAACTATGGCTACACCTTC. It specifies CASSPHVGPNYGYTF.

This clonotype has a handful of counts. CDR3 sequence: CATTSWGGSTDTQYF. The CDR3 DNA sequence: TGTGCCACAACCTCGTGGGGGGGGAGCACAGATACGCAGTATTTT. The rearrangement links TRBV6-5 to TRBJ2-3, with TRBD2 matching 7 bases. Per the germline V gene, CDR1 is MNHEY and CDR2 is SVGAGI. Germline trimming cut 10 bases from V and 0 bases from J; bases unmatched to any gene: 10. The CDR3 totals 15 residues.

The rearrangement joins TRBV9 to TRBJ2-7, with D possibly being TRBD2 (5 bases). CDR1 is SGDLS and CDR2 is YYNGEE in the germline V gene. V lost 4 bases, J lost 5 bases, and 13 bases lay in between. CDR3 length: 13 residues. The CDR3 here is CASSPQVEDEQYF. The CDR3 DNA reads TGTGCCAGCAGCCCTCAGGTGGAGGACGAGCAGTACTTC. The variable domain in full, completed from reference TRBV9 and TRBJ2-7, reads DSGVTQTPKHLITATGQRVTLRCSPRSGDLSVYWYQQSLDQGLQFLIQYYNGEERAKGNILERFSAQQFPDLHSELNLSSLELGDSALYFCASSPQVEDEQYFGPGTRLTVT.

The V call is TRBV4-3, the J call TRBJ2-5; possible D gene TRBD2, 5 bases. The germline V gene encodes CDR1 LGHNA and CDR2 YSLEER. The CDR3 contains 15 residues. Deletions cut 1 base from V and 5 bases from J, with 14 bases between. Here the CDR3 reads CASSQGERRMETQYF. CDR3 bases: TGCGCCAGCAGCCAAGGGGAGCGTCGGATGGAGACCCAGTACTTC.

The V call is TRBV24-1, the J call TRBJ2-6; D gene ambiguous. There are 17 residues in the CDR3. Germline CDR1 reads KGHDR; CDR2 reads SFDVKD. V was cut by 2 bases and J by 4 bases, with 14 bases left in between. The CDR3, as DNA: TGTGCCACCAGTGATTCCGTCACATACTCCGGGGCCAACGTCCTGACTTTC. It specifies CATSDSVTYSGANVLTF.

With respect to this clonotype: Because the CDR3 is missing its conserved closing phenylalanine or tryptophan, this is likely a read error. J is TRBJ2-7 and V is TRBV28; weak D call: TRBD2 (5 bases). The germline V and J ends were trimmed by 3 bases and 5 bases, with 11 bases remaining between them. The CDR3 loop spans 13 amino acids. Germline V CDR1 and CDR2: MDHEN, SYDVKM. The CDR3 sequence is CASSLFRGNEQYL. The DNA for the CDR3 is TGTGCCAGCAGTTTGTTTCGGGGTAACGAGCAGTACCTC.

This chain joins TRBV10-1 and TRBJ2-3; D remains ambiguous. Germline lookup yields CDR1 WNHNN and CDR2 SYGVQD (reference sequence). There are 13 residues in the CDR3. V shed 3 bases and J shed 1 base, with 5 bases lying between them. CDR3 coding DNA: TGCGCCAGCAGTGAACTTGGCACAGATACGCAGTATTTT. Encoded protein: CASSELGTDTQYF.

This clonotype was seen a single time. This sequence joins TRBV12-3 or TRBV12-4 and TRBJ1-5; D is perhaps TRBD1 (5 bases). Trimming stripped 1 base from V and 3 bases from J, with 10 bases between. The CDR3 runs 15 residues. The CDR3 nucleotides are TGTGCCAGCAGTTTAGACGGGGGAAACAATCAGCCCCAGCATTTT. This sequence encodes CASSLDGGNNQPQHF.

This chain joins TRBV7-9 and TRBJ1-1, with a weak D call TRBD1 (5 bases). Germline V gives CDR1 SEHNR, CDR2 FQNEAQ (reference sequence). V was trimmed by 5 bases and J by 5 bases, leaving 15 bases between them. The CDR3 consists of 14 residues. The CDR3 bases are TGTGCCAGCAGCACAGGACCCCGGGGAACTGAAGCTTTCTTT. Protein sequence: CASSTGPRGTEAFF.

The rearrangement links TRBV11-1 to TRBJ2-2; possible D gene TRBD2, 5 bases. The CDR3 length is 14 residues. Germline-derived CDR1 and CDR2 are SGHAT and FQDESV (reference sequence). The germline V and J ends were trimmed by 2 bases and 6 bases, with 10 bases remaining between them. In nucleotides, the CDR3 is TGTGCCAGCAGCTTACCGGACTCCCCCGGGGAGCTGTTTTTT. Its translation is CASSLPDSPGELFF.

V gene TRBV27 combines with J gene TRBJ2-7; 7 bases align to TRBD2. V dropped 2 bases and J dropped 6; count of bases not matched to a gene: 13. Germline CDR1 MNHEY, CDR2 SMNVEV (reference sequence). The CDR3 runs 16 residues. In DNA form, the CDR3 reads TGTGCCAGCAGTTTAAAGATACAGCGGGAAAGCTCCGAGCAGTACTTC. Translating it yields CASSLKIQRESSEQYF.

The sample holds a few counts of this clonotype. The CDR3 reads CASSPGQGVLNYGYTF. The DNA for the CDR3 is TGCGCCAGCAGCCCCGGACAGGGCGTCCTCAACTATGGCTACACCTTC. V and J are TRBV4-3 and TRBJ1-2, with 8 bases matching TRBD1. The V and J ends lost 4 bases and 2 bases, in that order; junction bases with no gene match: 9. This CDR3 has 16 residues. The germline CDR1 and CDR2 sequences are LGHNA and YSLEER.

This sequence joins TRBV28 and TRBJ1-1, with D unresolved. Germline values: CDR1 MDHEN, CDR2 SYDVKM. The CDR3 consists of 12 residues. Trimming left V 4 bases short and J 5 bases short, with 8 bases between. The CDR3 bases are TGTGCCAGCAGTTCGCGTTGGACTGAAGCTTTCTTT. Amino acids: CASSSRWTEAFF. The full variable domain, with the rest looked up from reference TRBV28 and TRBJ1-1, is DVKVTQSSRYLVKRTGEKVFLECVQDMDHENMFWYRQDPGLGLRLIYFSYDVKMKEKGDIPEGYSVSREKKERFSLILESASTNQTSMYLCASSSRWTEAFFGQGTRLTVV.

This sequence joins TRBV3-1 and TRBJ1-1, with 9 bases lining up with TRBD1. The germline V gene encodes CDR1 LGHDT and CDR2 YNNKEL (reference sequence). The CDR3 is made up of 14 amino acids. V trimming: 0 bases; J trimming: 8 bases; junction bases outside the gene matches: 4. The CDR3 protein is CASSQDSGTGEAFF. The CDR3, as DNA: TGTGCCAGCAGCCAAGATAGTGGGACAGGGGAAGCTTTCTTT.

CDR3 bases: TGTGCCAGCAGGGATTGGACAAACAGAAACTACGAGCAGTACTTC. Amino acids: CASRDWTNRNYEQYF. V and J are TRBV2 and TRBJ2-7, with a tentative D call TRBD1 (5 bases). V shed 6 bases and J shed 3 bases, with 18 bases lying between them. This CDR3 contains 15 residues. Germline CDR1 reads SNHLY; CDR2 reads FYNNEI.

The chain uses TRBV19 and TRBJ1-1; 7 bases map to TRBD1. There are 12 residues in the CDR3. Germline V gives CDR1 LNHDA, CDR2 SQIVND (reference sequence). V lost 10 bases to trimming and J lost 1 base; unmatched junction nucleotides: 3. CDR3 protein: CATGQPNTEAFF. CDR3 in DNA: TGTGCCACGGGACAGCCGAACACTGAAGCTTTCTTT.

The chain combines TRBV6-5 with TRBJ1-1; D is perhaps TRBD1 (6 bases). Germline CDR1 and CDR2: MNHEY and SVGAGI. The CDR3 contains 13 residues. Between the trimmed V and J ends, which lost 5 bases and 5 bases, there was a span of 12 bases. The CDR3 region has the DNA TGTGCCAGCAGTGCAGGGGTTTGGACTGAAGCTTTCTTT. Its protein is CASSAGVWTEAFF.